Sequencing of this T cell receptor beta chain was carried out in a study of blood T cell repertoires in COVID-19. Study context: Researchers got acute and convalescent COVID-19 samples from the United States, Italy and Spain. The analysed material was cDNA or gDNA that came from T cells, B-cell-depleted T cells, or PBMCs.

As processed by the authors: Counts of nucleated cells, estimated from reference gene primer amplification, were obtained. Assay: immunoSEQ multiplex PCR; the TCRdb copy retains only in-frame clones and omits some. V, J and clone size reflect that table, while D and trimming were determined from the DNA. The repertoire holds around 200,000 clones, with 65% to 85% as singletons. Sequencing was performed on peripheral blood. This TCR came from an elderly woman with acute or convalescent COVID-19.

The CDR3 spells CASGNRDEAQPQHF. The CDR3 region has the DNA TGTGCCAGTGGGAACAGGGATGAGGCTCAGCCCCAGCATTTT. The chain links TRBV19 to TRBJ1-5, with D perhaps TRBD1 (6 bases). V shed 8 bases and J shed 6 bases, with 17 bases lying between them. CDR1 and CDR2 (germline): LNHDA, SQIVND (reference sequence). The CDR3 extends over 14 amino acids.